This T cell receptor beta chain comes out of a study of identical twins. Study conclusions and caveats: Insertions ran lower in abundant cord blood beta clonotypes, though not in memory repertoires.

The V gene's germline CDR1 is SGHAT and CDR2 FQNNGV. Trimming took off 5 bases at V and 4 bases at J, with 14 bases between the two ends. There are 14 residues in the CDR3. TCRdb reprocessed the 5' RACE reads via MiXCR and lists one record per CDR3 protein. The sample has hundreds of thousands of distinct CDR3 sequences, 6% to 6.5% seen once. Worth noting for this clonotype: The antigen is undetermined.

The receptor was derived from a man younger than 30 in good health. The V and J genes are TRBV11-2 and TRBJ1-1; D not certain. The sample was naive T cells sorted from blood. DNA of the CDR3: TGTGCCAGCAGCGCGATACACGGGATCACTGAAGCTTTCTTT. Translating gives CASSAIHGITEAFF.